This is a list of T cell receptor beta chains from one sample in a study of blood T cells in healthy people across ages. A single record per CDR3 protein comes from TCRdb applying MiXCR to the 5' RACE reads. The sample lists about 1.4 million distinct CDR3 sequences, 59% occurring once. Sequencing input: blood. Source of these receptors: a man in his late teens or twenties in good health. The CDR3 runs from the conserved cysteine through the conserved F or W. Each record gives: clone size, J gene, V gene, D gene, CDR3 protein, CDR3 DNA. The D gene is left open where the match is weak. For some rows the clone size is stated as once, few or many, or as a class when expanded; others skip it.

- | TRBJ1-2 | TRBV29-1 | - | CSVNSYGYTF | TGCAGCGTCAACAGCTATGGCTACACCTTC
- | TRBJ2-7 | TRBV15 | TRBD2 | CATSSSLAGTYEQYF | TGTGCCACCAGCAGCTCACTAGCGGGGACCTACGAGCAGTACTTC
many | TRBJ2-7 | TRBV6-5 | - | CASSYATGGSYEQYF | TGTGCCAGCAGTTACGCTACAGGCGGTTCCTACGAGCAGTACTTC
- | TRBJ2-1 | TRBV4-1 | TRBD2 | CASSRGLADYSYNEQFF | TGCGCCAGCAGCCGAGGACTAGCGGACTACTCCTACAATGAGCAGTTCTTC
- | TRBJ2-7 | TRBV3-1 | TRBD1 | CASRRTGVYEQYF | TGTGCCAGCAGACGGACAGGGGTCTACGAGCAGTACTTC
- | TRBJ1-2 | TRBV4-2 | TRBD1 | CASSQRQGANYGCTF | TGTGCCAGCAGCCAGAGACAGGGGGCGAACTATGGCTGCACCTTC
- | TRBJ2-2 | TRBV7-2 | - | CASSLVGVAAGELFF | TGTGCCAGCAGCTTAGTGGGGGTAGCGGCCGGGGAGCTGTTTTTT
- | TRBJ2-7 | TRBV11-2 | - | CASSSPGQGRPYEQYF | TGTGCCAGCAGCTCGCCGGGACAAGGCCGCCCCTACGAGCAGTACTTC
few | TRBJ2-7 | TRBV20-1 | TRBD2 | CSAHSGTSSYEQYF | TGCAGTGCTCATAGCGGGACCAGCTCCTACGAGCAGTACTTC
- | TRBJ2-1 | TRBV20-1 | - | CSASPGASYNEQFF | TGCAGTGCTAGCCCGGGGGCCTCCTACAATGAGCAGTTCTTC
- | TRBJ1-2 | TRBV5-1 | - | CASSPKGPRIFYGYTF | TGCGCCAGCAGCCCCAAGGGACCGCGGATCTTCTATGGCTACACCTTC
few | TRBJ2-1 | TRBV7-9 | TRBD2 | CASSPNIAGDFHEQFF | TGTGCCAGCAGCCCCAATATAGCGGGTGACTTCCATGAGCAGTTCTTC
- | TRBJ1-1 | TRBV12-3/TRBV12-4 | TRBD1 | CASSWGTGGAFF | TGTGCCAGCAGTTGGGGGACAGGGGGTGCTTTCTTT
few | TRBJ2-7 | TRBV6-5 | - | CASQTGVGGYEQYF | TGTGCCAGCCAGACAGGCGTAGGGGGGTACGAGCAGTACTTC
- | TRBJ2-1 | TRBV15 | TRBD2 | CATSRELAGSWEQFF | TGTGCCACCAGCAGAGAACTAGCGGGATCGTGGGAGCAGTTCTTC
few | TRBJ1-6 | TRBV4-2 | - | CASSPPGLSYNSPLHF | TGTGCCAGCAGCCCTCCGGGACTCTCCTATAATTCACCCCTCCACTTT
- | TRBJ1-1 | TRBV7-9 | - | CASSSVRIPNTEAFF | TGTGCCAGCAGCTCGGTTCGAATCCCGAACACTGAAGCTTTCTTT
- | TRBJ1-5 | TRBV6-5 | - | CASGYSRGNQPQHF | TGTGCCAGCGGTTACTCGAGGGGGAATCAGCCCCAGCATTTT
few | TRBJ1-2 | TRBV25-1 | - | CASSFGRGAYYGYTF | TGTGCCAGCAGCTTCGGGAGGGGCGCATACTATGGCTACACCTTC
few | TRBJ2-1 | TRBV27 | - | CASSLFTGVADNEQFF | TGTGCCAGCAGTTTATTCACGGGAGTGGCTGACAATGAGCAGTTCTTC
- | TRBJ2-7 | TRBV27 | - | CASSWGSRTPEQYF | TGTGCCAGCAGCTGGGGGAGCCGAACTCCCGAGCAGTACTTC
once | TRBJ2-7 | TRBV18 | TRBD1 | CASSPQLDRGEQYF | TGTGCCAGCTCACCACAGCTGGACAGGGGCGAGCAGTACTTC
- | TRBJ2-3 | TRBV6-6 | TRBD2 | CASSPGTSGDLDTQYF | TGTGCCAGCAGCCCCGGGACTAGCGGGGACCTCGATACGCAGTATTTT
- | TRBJ1-4 | TRBV20-1 | TRBD1 | CSARTGGDEKLFF | TGCAGTGCTAGGACAGGGGGAGACGAAAAACTGTTTTTT
once | TRBJ2-1 | TRBV28 | - | CASRSMTPYNEQFF | TGTGCCAGCAGGAGCATGACACCTTACAATGAGCAGTTCTTC
- | TRBJ2-7 | TRBV10-3 | - | CASWDITYEQYF | TGTGCCAGTTGGGACATCACCTACGAGCAGTACTTC
few | TRBJ1-2 | TRBV29-1 | - | CSVQTEDGYTF | TGCAGCGTGCAGACGGAAGATGGCTACACCTTC
- | TRBJ2-1 | TRBV4-1 | TRBD1 | CASSQDSGQGLYGEQFF | TGCGCCAGCAGCCAAGATTCGGGACAGGGCTTATATGGTGAGCAGTTCTTC
- | TRBJ2-3 | TRBV12-3/TRBV12-4 | - | CASSFGTYTQYF | TGTGCCAGCAGTTTCGGGACCTATACGCAGTATTTT
- | TRBJ2-1 | TRBV4-2 | TRBD2 | CASSQEVAGSHEQFF | TGTGCCAGCAGCCAAGAGGTAGCGGGGTCCCATGAGCAGTTCTTC
- | TRBJ2-1 | TRBV5-6 | - | CASSLAGATFYNEQFF | TGTGCCAGCAGCTTGGCGGGGGCGACCTTCTACAATGAGCAGTTCTTC
- | TRBJ1-2 | TRBV3-1 | - | CASSQAFDKDHGYTF | TGTGCCAGCAGCCAAGCCTTCGACAAAGACCATGGCTACACCTTC
few | TRBJ2-4 | TRBV10-2 | TRBD2 | CASTETSGSGEQYF | TGCGCCAGCACGGAGACTAGCGGGAGCGGTGAGCAGTACTTC
- | TRBJ2-2 | TRBV7-2 | TRBD2 | CASSSGEGGELFF | TGTGCCAGCAGCTCGGGGGAGGGCGGGGAGCTGTTTTTT
- | TRBJ2-7 | TRBV19 | - | CASSIAGFSYEQYF | TGTGCCAGTAGTATAGCGGGCTTTTCCTACGAGCAGTACTTC
- | TRBJ2-7 | TRBV7-2 | - | CASSLDSGLTYEQYF | TGTGCCAGCAGCTTAGATAGCGGCTTGACCTACGAGCAGTACTTC
- | TRBJ2-7 | TRBV27 | - | CASRGGAEQYF | TGTGCCAGCAGAGGGGGGGCCGAGCAGTACTTC
- | TRBJ2-5 | TRBV2 | - | CASSEKAGAQETQYF | TGTGCCAGCAGTGAAAAAGCCGGGGCTCAAGAGACCCAGTACTTC
many | TRBJ2-7 | TRBV7-9 | - | CASSLSDSYEQYF | TGTGCCAGCAGCTTATCGGACAGCTACGAGCAGTACTTC
- | TRBJ2-7 | TRBV7-8 | TRBD1 | CASSLEGGAGYEQYF | TGCGCCAGCAGCTTGGAAGGGGGCGCGGGCTACGAGCAGTACTTC